The clone carrying this T cell receptor (beta chain) was counted between two and nine times. The antigen is unknown. Trimming cost V 2 bases and J 4 bases, with 11 bases left between them. The CDR3 extends over 14 amino acids. CDR1 and CDR2 (germline): MNHEY, SMNVEV (reference sequence). The record originates from a study of T cell repertoires in cytomegalovirus infection. Study-level information: Public TCR beta signatures marked donors with CMV infection and the matching HLA.

TCRdb re-called the reads through MiXCR, storing one row per CDR3 protein. The sample carries around 750,000 distinct CDR3 sequences, 30% to 35% recorded once. Study-wide points: HLA-C-restricted TCR beta clonotypes specific for CMV led the ex vivo response.

This TCR came from a human donor in good health (CMV status not recorded). Some clones in this sample may be carry-over from other donors' samples. The specimen was cultured CD8+ T cells from PBMCs, collected from culture after CMV antigen stimulation. The gene calls are TRBV27 and TRBJ1-1; maybe TRBD1 (5 bases). The CDR3 loop is CASSLTGAITEAFF. DNA for the CDR3: TGTGCCAGCAGTTTAACTGGGGCGATCACTGAAGCTTTCTTT.